In this sample, the clone carrying this T cell receptor (beta chain) turned up a few times. Antigen specificity is unknown. The entry originates in a study of blood T cells in healthy people across ages. CDR1 MNHEY and CDR2 SVGAGI come from the germline V gene. The V end was cut by 5 bases, the J end by 7 bases, with 15 bases between. The CDR3 runs to 14 residues. Study-wide findings and caveats: A roughly linear fall in TCR beta diversity per million T cells was seen with increasing age. Unsorted PBMCs blocked a conclusive comparison of naive and antigen-experienced cells.

The draw of peripheral blood yielded 8.5 to 10 milliliters from each donor. RNA extraction gave at least 5.5 micrograms of total RNA per sample. Primers used in a second PCR of roughly 6 to 11 cycles were a sample-barcoded 5' primer and a J-beta primer mix. TCRdb re-analysed the 5' RACE reads in MiXCR, keeping a single row per CDR3 protein. The sample consists of about 1.5 million distinct CDR3 sequences, approximately 43% of them appearing once. Sequenced material: blood. The TCR originated in a woman between 18 and 30 years old in good health. The chain is built from TRBV6-5 and TRBJ1-5; maybe TRBD1 (5 bases). The CDR3 nucleotides are TGTGCCAGCAGTACCCGGGGGGGACGACAGCCCCAGCATTTT. It yields the protein CASSTRGGRQPQHF.